This TCR beta chain was sequenced during a study of blood T cell repertoires in COVID-19. Study at large: Acute-phase and convalescent COVID-19 samples originated in the United States, Italy and Spain. The analysed material was cDNA or gDNA that came from T cells, B-cell-depleted T cells, or PBMCs.

V was pared by 8 bases and J by 6 bases, with 6 bases of the junction left unmatched. The CDR3 runs to 13 residues. Data came from immunoSEQ multiplex PCR; TCRdb stores just in-frame clones and leaves some out. The sample comprises about 190,000 clones, just under 90% of which are singletons, and 9.5% to 15% rests with the top ten. Followed over time, Seattle patients had been enrolled while infection was active. The chain carries TRBV12-3 or TRBV12-4 and TRBJ2-7; 11 nucleotides line up with TRBD2. The specimen was peripheral blood. The source is a woman between 65 and 79 years old with COVID-19, enrolled during active disease. Here the CDR3 reads CASGIAGGGEQYF. The CDR3 region has the DNA TGTGCCAGCGGGATAGCGGGAGGGGGCGAGCAGTACTTC.